These 3 T cell receptor beta chains came from one sample sequenced in a study of T cell repertoires in cytomegalovirus infection. Their target antigens are unknown. TCRdb re-called the reads with MiXCR, one entry per CDR3 protein. The top ten hold around 45% of the sample, which has hundreds of thousands of distinct CDR3 sequences, roughly 42% seen once. The sequences come from cultured PBMCs, collected from culture after CMV antigen stimulation. Source of these receptors: a human donor in good health (CMV status not recorded). Some clones in this sample may be carry-over from other donors' samples.

This clonotype occurred once. J is TRBJ2-7 and V is TRBV19, with unresolved D. V was clipped by 5 bases and J by 0 bases, with 11 bases between them. Germline V CDR1 and CDR2: LNHDA, SQIVND (reference sequence). The CDR3 has 14 residues. The CDR3 sequence: CASSLRLNSYEQYF. Written as DNA, the CDR3 is TGTGCCAGTAGTCTCAGACTGAACTCCTACGAGCAGTACTTC.

This chain connects TRBV7-2 to TRBJ1-5, with D perhaps TRBD1 (5 bases). The CDR3 runs to 16 residues. V was cut by 3 bases and J by 3 bases, with 15 bases left in between. CDR1 and CDR2 from the germline V gene are SGHTA and FQGNSA. CDR3 DNA sequence: TGTGCCAGCAGCTTGAAGGGGCAGACCTACAATCAGCCCCAGCATTTT. Amino acid sequence: CASSLKGQTYNQPQHF.

This clonotype was observed a few times. This chain joins TRBV4-1 and TRBJ2-4; D perhaps matches TRBD2 (5 bases). V was trimmed by 6 bases and J by 2 bases, leaving 14 bases between them. The germline V gene has CDR1 MGHRA and CDR2 YSYEKL. The CDR3 sequence is 15 residues long. The CDR3 here is CASSPRPGTKNIQYF. The CDR3 nucleotides read TGCGCCAGCAGTCCCAGACCGGGGACCAAAAACATTCAGTACTTC.